This T cell receptor (beta chain) was identified during a study of T cells expressing NK-cell markers. CDR3 length: 15 amino acids. Germline V CDR1 and CDR2: LNHDA, SQIVND (reference sequence). After re-calling the 5' RACE reads, TCRdb lists one entry per CDR3 protein, DNA absent. The sample's table shows fewer than 550,000 distinct CDR3 sequences. This TCR derives from a woman in her forties or fifties in good health. Sequencing was performed on blood T cells: a sorted CD56 or NKG2C T cell subset, CD4+ or CD8+ T cells, or bulk PBMC T cells (not recorded which). The rearrangement uses TRBV19 and TRBJ2-2; the D call of TRBD2 rests on TCRdb alone, since no DNA is present to check it. CDR3 residues: CASSIDGSSTGELFF.